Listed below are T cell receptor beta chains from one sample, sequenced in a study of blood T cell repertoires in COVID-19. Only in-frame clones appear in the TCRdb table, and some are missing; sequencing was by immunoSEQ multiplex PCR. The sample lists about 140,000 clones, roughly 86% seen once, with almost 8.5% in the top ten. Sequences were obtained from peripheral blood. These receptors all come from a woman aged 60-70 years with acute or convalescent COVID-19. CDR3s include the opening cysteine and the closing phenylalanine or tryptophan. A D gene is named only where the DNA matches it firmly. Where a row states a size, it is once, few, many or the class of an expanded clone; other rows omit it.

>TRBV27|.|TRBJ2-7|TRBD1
CASSYRDSLSYEQYF
TGTGCCAGCAGTTACCGGGACAGTCTCTCCTACGAGCAGTACTTC
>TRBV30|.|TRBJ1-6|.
CAWSPSLWPLHF
TGTGCCTGGAGCCCTAGCCTTTGGCCCCTCCACTTT
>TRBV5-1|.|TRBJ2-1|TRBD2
CASIVPGGNEQFF
TGCGCCAGCATCGTCCCGGGGGGCAATGAGCAGTTCTTC
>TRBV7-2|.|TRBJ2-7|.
CASSLDSGGLSEQYF
TGTGCCAGCAGCTTAGATTCCGGGGGGCTCTCCGAGCAGTACTTC
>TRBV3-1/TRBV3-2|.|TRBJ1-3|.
CASSQDSGGLGSGNTIYF
TGTGCCAGCAGCCAAGATTCGGGGGGGCTTGGGTCTGGAAACACCATATATTTT
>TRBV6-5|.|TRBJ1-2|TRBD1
CASSYQRQGYGYTF
TGTGCCAGCAGTTACCAGCGACAGGGGTATGGCTACACCTTC
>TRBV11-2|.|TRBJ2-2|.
CASSLGRPGQAGELFF
TGTGCCAGCAGCTTAGGTCGACCAGGTCAGGCCGGGGAGCTGTTTTTT
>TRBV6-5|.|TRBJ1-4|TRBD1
CASSRGTGAEKLFF
TGTGCCAGCAGCCGGGGGACAGGGGCGGAAAAACTGTTTTTT
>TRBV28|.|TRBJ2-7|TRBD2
CASRKRGGGYEQYF
TGTGCCAGCAGGAAGCGGGGGGGAGGGTACGAGCAGTACTTC
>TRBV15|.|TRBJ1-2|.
CATSRDYTGDNYGYTF
TGTGCCACCAGCAGAGATTATACGGGAGATAACTATGGCTACACCTTC
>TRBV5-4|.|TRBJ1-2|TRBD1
CASSLGGMQGETYGYTF
TGTGCCAGCAGCTTGGGCGGAATGCAGGGGGAAACCTATGGCTACACCTTC
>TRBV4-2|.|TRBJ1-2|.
CASSQDGGNYGYTF
TGTGCCAGCAGCCAAGACGGCGGGAACTATGGCTACACCTTC
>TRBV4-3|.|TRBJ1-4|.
CASSQDQVPILNEKLFF
TGCGCCAGCAGCCAAGATCAGGTGCCTATCCTTAATGAAAAACTGTTTTTT
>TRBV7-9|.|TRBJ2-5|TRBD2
CASSRLAGGETQYF
TGTGCCAGCAGCCGACTAGCGGGCGGAGAGACCCAGTACTTC
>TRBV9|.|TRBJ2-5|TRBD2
CASSAGTSGGTQETQYF
TGTGCCAGCAGCGCCGGGACTAGCGGGGGTACACAAGAGACCCAGTACTTC
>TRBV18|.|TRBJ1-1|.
CASSPLKNTEAFF
TGTGCCAGCTCACCCCTAAAGAACACTGAAGCTTTCTTT
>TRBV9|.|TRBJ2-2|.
CASSNDREVTNTGELFF
TGTGCCAGCAGTAACGACAGGGAGGTCACGAACACCGGGGAGCTGTTTTTT
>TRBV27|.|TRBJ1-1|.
CASTGAPNTEAFF
TGTGCCAGCACAGGCGCGCCGAACACTGAAGCTTTCTTT
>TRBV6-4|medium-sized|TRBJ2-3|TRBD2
CASSERGGTDTQYF
TGTGCCAGCAGTGAGCGGGGGGGCACAGATACGCAGTATTTT
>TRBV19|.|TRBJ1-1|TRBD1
CASSIIPTGGENTEAFF
TGTGCCAGTAGTATAATCCCGACAGGGGGCGAGAACACTGAAGCTTTCTTT
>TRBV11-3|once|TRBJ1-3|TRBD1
CASSYIGTGPGNTIYF
TGTGCCAGCAGCTACATCGGGACAGGACCTGGAAACACCATATATTTT
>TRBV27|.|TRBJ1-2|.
CASSRRGDYGYTF
TGTGCCAGCAGTCGTCGGGGAGACTATGGCTACACCTTC
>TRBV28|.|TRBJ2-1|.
CASALRNEQFF
TGTGCCAGTGCACTGCGGAATGAGCAGTTCTTC
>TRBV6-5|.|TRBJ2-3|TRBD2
CASSPAGADTQYF
TGTGCCAGCAGCCCAGCGGGGGCAGATACGCAGTATTTT
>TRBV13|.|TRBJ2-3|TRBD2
CASSLGRGGLDTQYF
TGTGCCAGCAGCTTAGGGCGGGGGGGCCTAGATACGCAGTATTTT
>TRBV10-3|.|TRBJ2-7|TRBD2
CAISGSGGGSYEQYF
TGTGCCATCAGTGGTAGCGGGGGGGGGTCCTACGAGCAGTACTTC
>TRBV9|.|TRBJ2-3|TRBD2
CASTASGGTDTQYF
TGTGCCAGCACGGCTAGCGGGGGCACAGATACGCAGTATTTT
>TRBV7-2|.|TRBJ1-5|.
CASSLYMGPKNQPQHF
TGTGCCAGCAGCTTATATATGGGGCCGAAGAATCAGCCCCAGCATTTT
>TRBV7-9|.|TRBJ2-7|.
CASSFGGWEQYF
TGTGCCAGCAGCTTTGGGGGCTGGGAGCAGTACTTC
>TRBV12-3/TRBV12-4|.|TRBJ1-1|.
CASSLTVNTEAFF
TGTGCCAGCAGTTTAACGGTTAACACTGAAGCTTTCTTT
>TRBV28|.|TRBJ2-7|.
CASSLGFYEQYF
TGTGCCAGCAGTTTAGGCTTTTACGAGCAGTACTTC
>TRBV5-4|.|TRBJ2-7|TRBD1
CASSDTRDSLQYEQYF
TGTGCCAGCAGCGATACACGGGACAGCCTCCAATACGAGCAGTACTTC
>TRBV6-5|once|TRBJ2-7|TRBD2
CASSYGTSGSYEQYF
TGTGCCAGCAGTTACGGGACTAGCGGCTCCTACGAGCAGTACTTC
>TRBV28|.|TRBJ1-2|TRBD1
CASNPRTGFHYGYTF
TGTGCCAGCAACCCAAGGACAGGGTTTCACTATGGCTACACCTTC
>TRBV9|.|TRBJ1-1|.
CASSVVRNTEAFF
TGTGCCAGCAGCGTAGTCAGGAACACTGAAGCTTTCTTT
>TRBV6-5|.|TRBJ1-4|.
CASSILSKEKLFF
TGTGCCAGCAGTATCCTATCAAAAGAAAAACTGTTTTTT
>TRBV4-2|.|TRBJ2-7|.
CASSQDEGGGYEQYF
TGTGCCAGCAGCCAAGATGAGGGTGGAGGCTACGAGCAGTACTTC
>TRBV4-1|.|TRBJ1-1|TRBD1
CASSQYDRGNTEAFF
TGCGCCAGCAGCCAATACGACAGGGGGAACACTGAAGCTTTCTTT
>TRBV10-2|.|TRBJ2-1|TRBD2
CASSPVTSGGRNEQFF
TGCGCCAGCAGCCCCGTAACTAGCGGGGGCCGTAATGAGCAGTTCTTC
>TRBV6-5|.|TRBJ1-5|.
CASTTYSNQPQHF
TGTGCCAGCACGACATATAGCAATCAGCCCCAGCATTTT
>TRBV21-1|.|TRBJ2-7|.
CASSSKGQCQYEQYF
TGTGCCAGCAGCTCGAAGGGACAGTGCCAATACGAGCAGTACTTC
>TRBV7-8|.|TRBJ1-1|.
CASSLGGQNTEAFF
TGTGCCAGCAGCTTAGGGGGCCAGAACACTGAAGCTTTCTTT
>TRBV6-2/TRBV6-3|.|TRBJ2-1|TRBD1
CASSYTGGNEQFF
TGTGCCAGCAGTTATACAGGGGGCAATGAGCAGTTCTTC
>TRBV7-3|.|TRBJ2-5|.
CASSLRPSRETQYF
TGTGCCAGCAGCTTAAGGCCCAGTCGAGAGACCCAGTACTTC
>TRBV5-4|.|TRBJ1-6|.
CASSRGGRDNSPLHF
TGTGCCAGCAGCCGCGGGGGCAGAGATAATTCACCCCTCCACTTT
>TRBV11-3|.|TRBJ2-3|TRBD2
CASSPRLAGGQGDTQYF
TGTGCCAGCAGCCCTCGACTAGCGGGGGGGCAGGGAGATACGCAGTATTTT
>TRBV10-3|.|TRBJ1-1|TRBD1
CAISEPRTGGTEAFF
TGTGCCATCAGTGAGCCACGGACAGGAGGCACTGAAGCTTTCTTT
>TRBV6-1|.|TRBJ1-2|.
CASSESGGYIGYTF
TGTGCCAGCAGTGAAAGTGGGGGGTATATTGGCTACACCTTC
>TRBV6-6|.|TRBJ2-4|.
CASSYSRLAKNIQYF
TGTGCCAGCAGTTACTCGAGGCTAGCCAAAAACATTCAGTACTTC
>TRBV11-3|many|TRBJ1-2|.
CASSLDSSGYTF
TGTGCCAGCAGCTTAGACTCTTCTGGCTACACCTTC
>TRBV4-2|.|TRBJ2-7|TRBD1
CASSQLLRGQGAHEQYF
TGTGCCAGCAGCCAACTTCTTAGAGGACAGGGGGCCCACGAGCAGTACTTC
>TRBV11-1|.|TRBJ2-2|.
CASTWQGNTGELFF
TGTGCCAGCACTTGGCAGGGGAACACCGGGGAGCTGTTTTTT
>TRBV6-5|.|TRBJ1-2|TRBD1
CASSYSGQGDYGYTF
TGTGCCAGCAGTTACTCGGGACAGGGGGACTATGGCTACACCTTC
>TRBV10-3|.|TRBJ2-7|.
CAIQRQEAYEQYF
TGTGCCATCCAAAGACAGGAGGCCTACGAGCAGTACTTC
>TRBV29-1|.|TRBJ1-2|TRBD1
CSVASGGAYYGYTF
TGCAGCGTGGCCTCAGGGGGCGCCTACTATGGCTACACCTTC
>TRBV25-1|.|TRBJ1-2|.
CASSQSGGFYGYTF
TGTGCCAGCAGCCAAAGCGGGGGCTTCTATGGCTACACCTTC
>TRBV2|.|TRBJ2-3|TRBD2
CASIAGGDTQYF
TGTGCCAGCATTGCGGGGGGGGATACGCAGTATTTT
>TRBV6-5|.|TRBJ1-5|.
CASGKRAKDQPQHF
TGTGCCAGCGGTAAGAGGGCGAAGGATCAGCCCCAGCATTTT
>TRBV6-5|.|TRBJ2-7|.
CASVAFYEQYF
TGTGCCAGCGTGGCCTTCTACGAGCAGTACTTC